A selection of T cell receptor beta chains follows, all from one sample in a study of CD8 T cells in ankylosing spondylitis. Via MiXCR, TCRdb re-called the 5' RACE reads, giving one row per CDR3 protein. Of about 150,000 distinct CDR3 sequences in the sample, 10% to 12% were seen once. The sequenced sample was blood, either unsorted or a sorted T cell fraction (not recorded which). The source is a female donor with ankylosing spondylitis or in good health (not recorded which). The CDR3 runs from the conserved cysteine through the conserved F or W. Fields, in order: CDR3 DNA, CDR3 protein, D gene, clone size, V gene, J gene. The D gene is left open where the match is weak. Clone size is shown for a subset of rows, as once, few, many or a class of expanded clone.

CDR3nt: TGTGCCTGGAGGTACGGACATGCGGCTGAAGCTTTCTTT
CDR3aa: CAWRYGHAAEAFF
d_gene: .
abundance: .
v_gene: TRBV30
j_gene: TRBJ1-1

CDR3nt: TGTGCCAGCAGTTTCCTCACAGATACGCAGTATTTT
CDR3aa: CASSFLTDTQYF
d_gene: .
abundance: many
v_gene: TRBV12-3/TRBV12-4
j_gene: TRBJ2-3

CDR3nt: TGTGCCAGCAGCTTAGGGGTTAGCGGGGGGCCCACAGATACGCAGTATTTT
CDR3aa: CASSLGVSGGPTDTQYF
d_gene: TRBD2
abundance: many
v_gene: TRBV11-2
j_gene: TRBJ2-3

CDR3nt: TGCGCCAGCAGCTTGGCCCGGGACAGGGGAAGCTACACCTTC
CDR3aa: CASSLARDRGSYTF
d_gene: TRBD1
abundance: many
v_gene: TRBV5-1
j_gene: TRBJ1-2

CDR3nt: TGTGCCAGCAGCTTGGGACCGCTCGAGAACACTGAAGCTTTCTTT
CDR3aa: CASSLGPLENTEAFF
d_gene: .
abundance: many
v_gene: TRBV5-6
j_gene: TRBJ1-1

CDR3nt: TGTGCCAGCAGCAAAGGACCGAGCACAGATACGCAGTATTTT
CDR3aa: CASSKGPSTDTQYF
d_gene: .
abundance: many
v_gene: TRBV12-3/TRBV12-4
j_gene: TRBJ2-3

CDR3nt: TGTGCCTGGAGTGGGTCGCGACTAGCGGCTGAGCAGTTCTTC
CDR3aa: CAWSGSRLAAEQFF
d_gene: TRBD2
abundance: few
v_gene: TRBV30
j_gene: TRBJ2-1

CDR3nt: TGTGCCAGCACCTTGGTTGGGACGGGGACCTACGAGCAGTACTTC
CDR3aa: CASTLVGTGTYEQYF
d_gene: .
abundance: many
v_gene: TRBV28
j_gene: TRBJ2-7

CDR3nt: TGTGCCAGCAGTGCGACAGGGAAAAGGGTCAATGAGCAGTTCTTC
CDR3aa: CASSATGKRVNEQFF
d_gene: TRBD1
abundance: many
v_gene: TRBV12-3/TRBV12-4
j_gene: TRBJ2-1

CDR3nt: TGTGCCAGCTCACCAGCGGGATTGGATGAGCAGTTCTTC
CDR3aa: CASSPAGLDEQFF
d_gene: .
abundance: few
v_gene: TRBV18
j_gene: TRBJ2-1

CDR3nt: TGTGCCAGCAGCCCCGGGACAGGGGGCAGAAATTCACCCCTCCACTTT
CDR3aa: CASSPGTGGRNSPLHF
d_gene: TRBD1
abundance: many
v_gene: TRBV12-3/TRBV12-4
j_gene: TRBJ1-6

CDR3nt: TGTGCCATCAGCCAGCGGGAGGACAATGAGCAGTTCTTC
CDR3aa: CAISQREDNEQFF
d_gene: TRBD2
abundance: .
v_gene: TRBV10-3
j_gene: TRBJ2-1

CDR3nt: TGTGCCAGTAGTACTCAGGGGTACAATGAGCAGTTCTTC
CDR3aa: CASSTQGYNEQFF
d_gene: .
abundance: many
v_gene: TRBV19
j_gene: TRBJ2-1

CDR3nt: TGCAGTGCCCAAAACTTCGGGGCCCAGTCCTATGAGCAGTTCTTC
CDR3aa: CSAQNFGAQSYEQFF
d_gene: .
abundance: many
v_gene: TRBV20-1
j_gene: TRBJ2-1

CDR3nt: TGTGCCAGCTCAGGCGGACTAGCGGATCAAGAGACCCAGTACTTC
CDR3aa: CASSGGLADQETQYF
d_gene: TRBD2
abundance: .
v_gene: TRBV18
j_gene: TRBJ2-5

CDR3nt: TGTGCCAGCAGTCCCTCCGAGACAGGGGAAATGAATGAGCAGTTCTTC
CDR3aa: CASSPSETGEMNEQFF
d_gene: TRBD1
abundance: many
v_gene: TRBV6-4
j_gene: TRBJ2-1

CDR3nt: TGTGCCAGCAGGCAAGGGGCGGCTAATGAAAAACTGTTTTTT
CDR3aa: CASRQGAANEKLFF
d_gene: .
abundance: many
v_gene: TRBV12-3/TRBV12-4
j_gene: TRBJ1-4

CDR3nt: TGTGCCAGCAGCCCCCAAAGGGTCGGGGAGCAGTACTTC
CDR3aa: CASSPQRVGEQYF
d_gene: .
abundance: many
v_gene: TRBV12-3/TRBV12-4
j_gene: TRBJ2-7

CDR3nt: TGTGCCACCGGAACAGGGCCCGGGGAGCTGTTTTTT
CDR3aa: CATGTGPGELFF
d_gene: .
abundance: many
v_gene: TRBV24-1
j_gene: TRBJ2-2

CDR3nt: TGTGCCAGCAGCGCCACTCGCAAGTTACATGGCTACACCTTC
CDR3aa: CASSATRKLHGYTF
d_gene: .
abundance: .
v_gene: TRBV6-1
j_gene: TRBJ1-2

CDR3nt: TGCGCCAGCAGCGCCGACCGGGAGATCTACGAGCAGTACTTC
CDR3aa: CASSADREIYEQYF
d_gene: .
abundance: .
v_gene: TRBV5-1
j_gene: TRBJ2-7

CDR3nt: TGCGCCAGCAGCTTGGGTGGGGACTATGGCTACACCTTC
CDR3aa: CASSLGGDYGYTF
d_gene: .
abundance: many
v_gene: TRBV5-1
j_gene: TRBJ1-2

CDR3nt: TGCAGTGCTAGAAGCGGGAGAAGCACAGATACGCAGTATTTT
CDR3aa: CSARSGRSTDTQYF
d_gene: TRBD2
abundance: many
v_gene: TRBV20-1
j_gene: TRBJ2-3

CDR3nt: TGTGCCAGCAGTTCCTACAGTACCTACAATGAGCAGTTCTTC
CDR3aa: CASSSYSTYNEQFF
d_gene: .
abundance: many
v_gene: TRBV28
j_gene: TRBJ2-1

CDR3nt: TGTGCCAGCAGCGAGTCCCCCCTAGCGGGCCGTGACAATGAGCAGTTCTTC
CDR3aa: CASSESPLAGRDNEQFF
d_gene: TRBD2
abundance: many
v_gene: TRBV9
j_gene: TRBJ2-1

CDR3nt: TGTGCCAGCAGCTTAGAAACTAGCACCTACAATGAGCAGTTCTTC
CDR3aa: CASSLETSTYNEQFF
d_gene: .
abundance: many
v_gene: TRBV7-8
j_gene: TRBJ2-1

CDR3nt: TGTGCCAGCAGCTCGGACAGGGGGCGCGGGAACACTGAAGCTTTCTTT
CDR3aa: CASSSDRGRGNTEAFF
d_gene: TRBD1
abundance: many
v_gene: TRBV5-6
j_gene: TRBJ1-1

CDR3nt: TGTGCCAGCAGCTGGGGTTATAGCGGGAGTTGGGAGCAGTACTTC
CDR3aa: CASSWGYSGSWEQYF
d_gene: TRBD2
abundance: .
v_gene: TRBV5-5
j_gene: TRBJ2-7

CDR3nt: TGCGCCAGCAAGTCCCAATATGGCTACACCTTC
CDR3aa: CASKSQYGYTF
d_gene: .
abundance: many
v_gene: TRBV5-1
j_gene: TRBJ1-2

CDR3nt: TGTGCCAGCAGCTACGACAGGGACCCCTCCTACGAGCAGTACTTC
CDR3aa: CASSYDRDPSYEQYF
d_gene: TRBD1
abundance: many
v_gene: TRBV12-3/TRBV12-4
j_gene: TRBJ2-7

CDR3nt: TGTGCCAGCAGGCTCCGAGGATCCCCCGGGTATGGCTACACCTTC
CDR3aa: CASRLRGSPGYGYTF
d_gene: .
abundance: many
v_gene: TRBV28
j_gene: TRBJ1-2

CDR3nt: TGTGCCAGCAGCTTAAGGCAGGGCCGGAGTGTCGATTCACCCCTCCACTTT
CDR3aa: CASSLRQGRSVDSPLHF
d_gene: .
abundance: many
v_gene: TRBV7-6
j_gene: TRBJ1-6

CDR3nt: TGTGCCAGTAGTGGTGCCGTAGAAGGGGCTTACGACGAGCAGTACTTC
CDR3aa: CASSGAVEGAYDEQYF
d_gene: .
abundance: .
v_gene: TRBV19
j_gene: TRBJ2-7

CDR3nt: TGCAGCGTTGAAGTGGGACAGGTGCAGTTCTTC
CDR3aa: CSVEVGQVQFF
d_gene: TRBD1
abundance: many
v_gene: TRBV29-1
j_gene: TRBJ2-1

CDR3nt: TGTGCCAGCAGTTACGTTGGCGGGGGGACTCTCGGGGAGCAGTTCTTC
CDR3aa: CASSYVGGGTLGEQFF
d_gene: TRBD2
abundance: many
v_gene: TRBV6-2/TRBV6-3
j_gene: TRBJ2-1

CDR3nt: TGTGCCAGCGGTAGACCTGCAAAACGGGGGCGGGACTTGGCTACCGGGGAGCTGTTTTTT
CDR3aa: CASGRPAKRGRDLATGELFF
d_gene: .
abundance: .
v_gene: TRBV6-2/TRBV6-3
j_gene: TRBJ2-2

CDR3nt: TGTGCCAGCAGCTTAGAAACCGCGTCTGGAAACACCATATATTTT
CDR3aa: CASSLETASGNTIYF
d_gene: .
abundance: many
v_gene: TRBV7-6
j_gene: TRBJ1-3

CDR3nt: TGTGCCATCAGTGACCCCCGGACAGCTGGAAACACCATATATTTT
CDR3aa: CAISDPRTAGNTIYF
d_gene: .
abundance: many
v_gene: TRBV10-3
j_gene: TRBJ1-3